The 6 T cell receptor beta chains below all came from one sample that was sequenced in a study of OX40 agonist ivuxolimab in advanced cancers. Here immunoSEQ multiplex PCR was the method, and the copy in TCRdb shows in-frame clones only, minus some. Counted here are about 73,000 clones, roughly 90% occurring once; the ten biggest clones make up around 0.5%. The sequencing used CD4+ or CD8+ T cells sorted from blood, collected in a trial of the OX40 agonist ivuxolimab. These receptors originate from an adult with an advanced solid tumor such as melanoma, head and neck, liver or kidney cancer.

This rearrangement joins TRBV6-4 to TRBJ2-1; D is undetermined. The germline V and J ends were trimmed by 6 bases and 4 bases, with 10 bases remaining between them. The CDR3 loop spans 13 amino acids. CDR1 is MRHNA and CDR2 is SNTAGT in the germline V gene. The DNA of the CDR3 is TGTGCCAGCAGCAGGCGACAATACAATGAGCAGTTCTTC. Its translation is CASSRRQYNEQFF.

The rearrangement links TRBV6-1 to TRBJ2-4; 7 nucleotides line up with TRBD2. Germline V gives CDR1 MNHNS, CDR2 SASEGT. Germline trimming cut 6 bases from V and 8 bases from J; bases unmatched to any gene: 13. The CDR3 length is 15 residues. The CDR3 DNA sequence: TGTGCCAGCAGGGGGCAGGGAGGGATTATTGACATTCAGTACTTC. It specifies CASRGQGGIIDIQYF.

The rearrangement uses TRBV7-2 and TRBJ2-2; D not certain. V was shortened by 6 bases and J by 5 bases, with 13 bases between the two germline ends. There are 14 residues in the CDR3. Looked up from germline, CDR1 is SGHTA and CDR2 is FQGNSA. The CDR3 region is CASSLQRLTGELFF. Here the CDR3 DNA reads TGTGCCAGCAGTTTGCAGAGGTTAACCGGGGAGCTGTTTTTT.

CDR3 DNA sequence: TGTGCCAGCAGCTTGGGTTCTGTGGACATTCAGTACTTC. Protein: CASSLGSVDIQYF. The genes are TRBV5-6 and TRBJ2-4; D not resolved. The V gene lost 0 bases and the J gene lost 8 bases, with 9 bases spanning the gap. Germline V gene data show CDR1 as SGHDT and CDR2 as YYEEEE. CDR3 length: 13 residues.

This chain joins TRBV10-3 and TRBJ2-4, with D possibly matching TRBD1 (6 bases). The ends were cut back, 6 bases at V and 2 bases at J, with 17 bases in the middle. The CDR3 runs to 16 residues. Per germline, CDR1 ENHRY and CDR2 SYGVKD. CDR3 region: CAISGTFTGTKNIQYF. The CDR3 nucleotides are TGTGCCATCAGCGGGACATTCACCGGGACCAAAAACATTCAGTACTTC.

In nucleotides, the CDR3 is TGTGCCAGCAGCTCCTTACTAGTTGGGGGGGATACGCAGTATTTT. Translating gives CASSSLLVGGDTQYF. The chain is built from TRBV7-2 and TRBJ2-3, with a tentative D call TRBD2 (6 bases). Germline assignment: CDR1 SGHTA and CDR2 FQGNSA. Trimming took 4 bases from V and 6 from J, leaving 17 bases between them. The CDR3 spans 15 residues.